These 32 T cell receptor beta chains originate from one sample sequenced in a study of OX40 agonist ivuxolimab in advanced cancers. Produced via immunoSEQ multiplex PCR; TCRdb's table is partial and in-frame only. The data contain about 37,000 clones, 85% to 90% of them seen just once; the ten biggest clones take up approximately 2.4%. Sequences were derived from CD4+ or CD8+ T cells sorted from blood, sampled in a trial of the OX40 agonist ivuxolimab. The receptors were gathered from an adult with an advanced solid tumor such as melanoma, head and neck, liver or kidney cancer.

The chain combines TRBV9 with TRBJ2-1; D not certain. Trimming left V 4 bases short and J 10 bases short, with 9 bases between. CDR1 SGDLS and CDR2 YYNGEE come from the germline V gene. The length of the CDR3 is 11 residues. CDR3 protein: CASSPGREQFF. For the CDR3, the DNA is TGTGCCAGCAGCCCCGGCAGGGAGCAGTTCTTC.

The CDR3 region is CASSVARQVDTIYF. The CDR3 DNA reads as TGTGCCAGCAGCGTAGCGAGACAGGTTGACACCATATATTTT. J is TRBJ1-3 and V is TRBV9; tentatively, D is TRBD1 (6 bases). CDR3 length equals 14 residues. The V end lost 0 bases, the J end lost 8 bases, and 12 bases lay between the germline ends. CDR1 is SGDLS and CDR2 is YYNGEE in the germline V gene.

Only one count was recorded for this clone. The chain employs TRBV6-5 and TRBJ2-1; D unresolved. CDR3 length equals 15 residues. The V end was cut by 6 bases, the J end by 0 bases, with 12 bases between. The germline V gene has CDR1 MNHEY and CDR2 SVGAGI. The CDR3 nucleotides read TGTGCCAGCAGACCTGGACGGAGCTCCTACAATGAGCAGTTCTTC. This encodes CASRPGRSSYNEQFF.

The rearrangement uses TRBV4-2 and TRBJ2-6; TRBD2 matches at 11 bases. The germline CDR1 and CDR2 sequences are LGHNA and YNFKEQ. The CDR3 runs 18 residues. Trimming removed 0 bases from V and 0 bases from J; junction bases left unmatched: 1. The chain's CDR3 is CASSQDLAGGSGANVLTF. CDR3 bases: TGTGCCAGCAGCCAAGACCTAGCGGGGGGCTCTGGGGCCAACGTCCTGACTTTC.

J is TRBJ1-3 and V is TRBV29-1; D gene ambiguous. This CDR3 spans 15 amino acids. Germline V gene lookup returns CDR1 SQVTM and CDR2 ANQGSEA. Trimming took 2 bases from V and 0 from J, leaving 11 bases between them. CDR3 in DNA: TGCAGCGTTGAATCTCTCGGCCACTCTGGAAACACCATATATTTT. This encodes CSVESLGHSGNTIYF. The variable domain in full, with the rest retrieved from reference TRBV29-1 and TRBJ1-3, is SAVISQKPSRDICQRGTSLTIQCQVDSQVTMMFWYRQQPGQSLTLIATANQGSEATYESGFVIDKFPISRPNLTFSTLTVSNMSPEDSSIYLCSVESLGHSGNTIYFGEGSWLTVV.

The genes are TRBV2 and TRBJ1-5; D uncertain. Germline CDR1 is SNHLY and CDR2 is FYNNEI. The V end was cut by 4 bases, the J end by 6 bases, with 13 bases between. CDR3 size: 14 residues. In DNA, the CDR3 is TGTGCCAGCAGTGGAGTCAATTCCATTCAGCCCCAGCATTTT. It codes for CASSGVNSIQPQHF.

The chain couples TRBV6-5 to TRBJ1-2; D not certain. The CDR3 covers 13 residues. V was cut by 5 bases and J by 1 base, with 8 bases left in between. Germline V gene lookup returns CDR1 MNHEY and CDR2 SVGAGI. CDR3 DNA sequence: TGTGCCAGCAGTAGCAGAGTTAACTATGGCTACACCTTC. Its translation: CASSSRVNYGYTF.

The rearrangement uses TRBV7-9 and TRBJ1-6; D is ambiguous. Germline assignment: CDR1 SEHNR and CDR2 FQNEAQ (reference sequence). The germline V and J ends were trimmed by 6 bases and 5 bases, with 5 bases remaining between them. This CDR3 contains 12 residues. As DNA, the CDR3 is TGTGCCAGCAGAATAGATAATTCACCCCTCCACTTT. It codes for CASRIDNSPLHF.

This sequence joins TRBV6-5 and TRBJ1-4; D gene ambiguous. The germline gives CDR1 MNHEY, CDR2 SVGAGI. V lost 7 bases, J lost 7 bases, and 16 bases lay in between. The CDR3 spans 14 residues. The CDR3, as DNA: TGTGCCAGCAATTCTAGGCAGGCGGTTGAAAAACTGTTTTTT. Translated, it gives CASNSRQAVEKLFF.

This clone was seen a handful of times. CDR3 loop: CASSLFSKGGPYNEQFF. CDR3 DNA: TGTGCCAGCAGCTTATTTAGTAAGGGAGGGCCCTACAATGAGCAGTTCTTC. V gene TRBV11-2 combines with J gene TRBJ2-1; 7 positions agree with TRBD2. Trimming cost V 2 bases and J 2 bases; bases outside gene matches: 9. The germline V gene encodes CDR1 SGHAT and CDR2 FQNNGV. The CDR3 runs to 17 residues.

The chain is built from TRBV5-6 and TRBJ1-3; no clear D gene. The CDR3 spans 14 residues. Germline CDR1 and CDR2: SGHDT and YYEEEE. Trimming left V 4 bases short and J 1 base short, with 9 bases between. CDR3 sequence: CASSPGWSGNTIYF. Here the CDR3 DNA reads TGTGCCAGCAGCCCCGGATGGTCTGGAAACACCATATATTTT.

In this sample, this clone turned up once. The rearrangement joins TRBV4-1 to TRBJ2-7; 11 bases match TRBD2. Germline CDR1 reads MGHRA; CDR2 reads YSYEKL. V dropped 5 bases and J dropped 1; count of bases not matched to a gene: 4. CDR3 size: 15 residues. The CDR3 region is CASSLTSGVSYEQYF. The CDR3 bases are TGCGCCAGCAGCTTGACTAGCGGGGTATCCTACGAGCAGTACTTC.

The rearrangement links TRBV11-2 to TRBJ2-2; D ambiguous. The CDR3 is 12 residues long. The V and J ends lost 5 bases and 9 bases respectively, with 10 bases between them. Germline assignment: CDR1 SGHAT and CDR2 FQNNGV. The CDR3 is CASSPTRWELFF. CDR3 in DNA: TGTGCCAGCAGCCCCACGCGGTGGGAGCTGTTTTTT. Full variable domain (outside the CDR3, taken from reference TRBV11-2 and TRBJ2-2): EAGVAQSPRYKIIEKRQSVAFWCNPISGHATLYWYQQILGQGPKLLIQFQNNGVVDDSQLPKDRFSAERLKGVDSTLKIQPAKLEDSAVYLCASSPTRWELFFGEGSRLTVL.

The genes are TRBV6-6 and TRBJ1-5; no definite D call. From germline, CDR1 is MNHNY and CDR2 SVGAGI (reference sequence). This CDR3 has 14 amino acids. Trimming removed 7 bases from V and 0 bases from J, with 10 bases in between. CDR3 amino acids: CASKGSYSNQPQHF. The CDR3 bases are TGTGCCAGCAAAGGGAGTTATAGCAATCAGCCCCAGCATTTT.

The CDR3 is CASSPAFGTGISPLHF. CDR3 sequence (DNA): TGTGCCAGCTCACCAGCCTTCGGGACAGGGATCTCACCCCTCCACTTT. The J gene is TRBJ1-6, the V gene TRBV18, with 9 bases that match TRBD1. Germline-derived CDR1 and CDR2 are KGHSH and LQKENI. The V gene end was trimmed by 2 bases and the J gene end by 10 bases; junction bases not matched to a gene: 9. The CDR3 has 16 amino acids.

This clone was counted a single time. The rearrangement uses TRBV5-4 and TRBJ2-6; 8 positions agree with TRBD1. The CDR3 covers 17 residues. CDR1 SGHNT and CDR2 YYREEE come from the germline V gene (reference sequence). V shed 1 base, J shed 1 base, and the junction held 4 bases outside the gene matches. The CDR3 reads CASSLQGAISGANVLTF. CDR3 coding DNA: TGTGCCAGCAGCTTGCAGGGGGCAATTTCTGGGGCCAACGTCCTGACTTTC.

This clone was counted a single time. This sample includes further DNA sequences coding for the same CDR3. The CDR3 here is CASSITGDQPQHF. The CDR3 nucleotides read TGTGCCAGTAGTATCACAGGGGATCAGCCCCAGCATTTT. V gene TRBV19 combines with J gene TRBJ1-5; 7 nucleotides match TRBD1. Germline CDR1 LNHDA, CDR2 SQIVND (reference sequence). V was clipped by 3 bases and J by 5 bases; unmatched bases: 1. The CDR3 covers 13 residues.

CDR3 amino acids: CSVEAGDREEETQYF. In nucleotides, the CDR3 is TGCAGCGTTGAAGCTGGGGACAGGGAGGAAGAGACCCAGTACTTC. The rearrangement uses TRBV29-1 and TRBJ2-5, with TRBD1 matching over 9 bases. V dropped 1 base and J dropped 3; count of bases not matched to a gene: 6. The CDR3 is 15 residues long. The germline V gene has CDR1 SQVTM and CDR2 ANQGSEA.

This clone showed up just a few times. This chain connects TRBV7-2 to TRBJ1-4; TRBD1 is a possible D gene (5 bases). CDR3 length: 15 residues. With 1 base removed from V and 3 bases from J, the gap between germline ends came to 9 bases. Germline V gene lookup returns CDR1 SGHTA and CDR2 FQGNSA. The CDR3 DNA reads TGTGCCAGCAGCTTAGTAGGGACGTCTAATGAAAAACTGTTTTTT. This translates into CASSLVGTSNEKLFF.

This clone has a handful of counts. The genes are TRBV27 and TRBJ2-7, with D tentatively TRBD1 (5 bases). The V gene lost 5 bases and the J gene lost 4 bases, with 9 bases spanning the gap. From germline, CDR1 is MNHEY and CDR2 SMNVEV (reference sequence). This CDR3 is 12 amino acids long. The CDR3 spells CASSTTAYEQYF. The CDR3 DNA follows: TGTGCCAGCAGTACGACAGCGTACGAGCAGTACTTC.

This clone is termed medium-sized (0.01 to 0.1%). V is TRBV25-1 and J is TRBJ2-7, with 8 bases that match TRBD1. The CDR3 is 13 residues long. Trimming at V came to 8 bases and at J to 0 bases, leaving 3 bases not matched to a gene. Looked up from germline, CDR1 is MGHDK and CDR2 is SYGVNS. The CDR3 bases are TGTGCCAGCGCGGACAGGGCCTCCTACGAGCAGTACTTC. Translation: CASADRASYEQYF.

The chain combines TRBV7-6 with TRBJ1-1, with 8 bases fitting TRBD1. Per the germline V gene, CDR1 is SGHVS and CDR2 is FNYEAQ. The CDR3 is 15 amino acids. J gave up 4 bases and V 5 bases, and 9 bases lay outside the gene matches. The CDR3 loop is CASSDKQGAGTEAFF. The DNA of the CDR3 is TGTGCCAGCAGCGACAAGCAGGGGGCAGGCACTGAAGCTTTCTTT.

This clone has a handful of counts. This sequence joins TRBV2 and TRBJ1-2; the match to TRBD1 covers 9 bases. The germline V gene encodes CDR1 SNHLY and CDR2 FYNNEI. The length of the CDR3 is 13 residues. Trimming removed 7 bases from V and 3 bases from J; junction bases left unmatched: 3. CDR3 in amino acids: CASMRQGDYGYTF. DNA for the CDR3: TGTGCCAGCATGCGACAGGGGGACTATGGCTACACCTTC.

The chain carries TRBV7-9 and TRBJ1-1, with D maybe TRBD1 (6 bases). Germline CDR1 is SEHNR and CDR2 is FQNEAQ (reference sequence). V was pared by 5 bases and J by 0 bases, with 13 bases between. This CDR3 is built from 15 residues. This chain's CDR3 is CASSRGGGMNTEAFF. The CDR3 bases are TGTGCCAGCAGCAGAGGGGGAGGGATGAACACTGAAGCTTTCTTT.

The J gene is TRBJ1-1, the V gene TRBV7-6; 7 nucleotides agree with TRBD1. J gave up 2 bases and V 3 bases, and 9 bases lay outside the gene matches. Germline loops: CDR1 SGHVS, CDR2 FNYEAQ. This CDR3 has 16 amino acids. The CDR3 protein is CASSFSGGGPNTEAFF. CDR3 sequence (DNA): TGTGCCAGCAGCTTCTCAGGGGGGGGGCCTAACACTGAAGCTTTCTTT.

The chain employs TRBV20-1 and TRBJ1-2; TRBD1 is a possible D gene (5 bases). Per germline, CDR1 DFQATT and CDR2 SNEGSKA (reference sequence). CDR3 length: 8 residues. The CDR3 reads CRAGGYTF. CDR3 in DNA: TGCAGGGCAGGGGGCTACACCTTC.

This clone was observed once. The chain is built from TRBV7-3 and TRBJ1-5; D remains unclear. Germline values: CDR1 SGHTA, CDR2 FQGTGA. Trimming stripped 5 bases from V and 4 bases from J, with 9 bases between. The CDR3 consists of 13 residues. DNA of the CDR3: TGTGCCAGCAGCCGTGACATTAATCAGCCCCAGCATTTT. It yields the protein CASSRDINQPQHF. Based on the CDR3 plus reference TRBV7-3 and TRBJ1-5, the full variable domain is GAGVSQTPSNKVTEKGKYVELRCDPISGHTALYWYRQSLGQGPEFLIYFQGTGAADDSGLPNDRFFAVRPEGSVSTLKIQRTERGDSAVYLCASSRDINQPQHFGDGTRLSIL.

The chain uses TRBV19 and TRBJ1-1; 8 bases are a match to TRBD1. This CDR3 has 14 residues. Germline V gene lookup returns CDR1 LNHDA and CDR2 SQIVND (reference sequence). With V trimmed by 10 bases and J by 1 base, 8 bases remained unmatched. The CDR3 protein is CATRTGYRNTEAFF. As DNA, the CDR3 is TGTGCCACCCGGACAGGGTATCGGAACACTGAAGCTTTCTTT.

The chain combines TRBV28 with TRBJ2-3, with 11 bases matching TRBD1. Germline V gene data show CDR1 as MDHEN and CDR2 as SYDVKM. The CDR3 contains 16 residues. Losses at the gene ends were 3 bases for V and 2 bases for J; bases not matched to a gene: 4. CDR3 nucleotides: TGTGCCAGCAGTTTTGGACAGGGGGCCCTCACAGATACGCAGTATTTT. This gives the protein CASSFGQGALTDTQYF.

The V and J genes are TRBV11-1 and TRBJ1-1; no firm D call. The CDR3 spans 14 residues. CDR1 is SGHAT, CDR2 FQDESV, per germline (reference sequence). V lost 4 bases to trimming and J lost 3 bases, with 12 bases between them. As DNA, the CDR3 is TGTGCCAGCAGCTCTTGGAAGGATTACACTGAAGCTTTCTTT. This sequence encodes CASSSWKDYTEAFF.

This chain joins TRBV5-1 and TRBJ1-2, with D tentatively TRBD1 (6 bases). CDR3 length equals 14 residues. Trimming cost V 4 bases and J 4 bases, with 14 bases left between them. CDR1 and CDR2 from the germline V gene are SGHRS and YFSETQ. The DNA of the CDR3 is TGCGCCAGCAGCCTGGACAGTCTCGGCTATGGCTACACCTTC. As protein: CASSLDSLGYGYTF.

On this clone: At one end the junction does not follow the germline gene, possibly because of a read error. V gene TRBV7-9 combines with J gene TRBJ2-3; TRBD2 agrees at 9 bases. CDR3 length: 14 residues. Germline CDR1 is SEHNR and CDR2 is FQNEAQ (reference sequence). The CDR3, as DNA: TGTGCCACCAAAAGTGGGACTAGCATAGATACGCAGTATTTT. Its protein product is CATKSGTSIDTQYF.